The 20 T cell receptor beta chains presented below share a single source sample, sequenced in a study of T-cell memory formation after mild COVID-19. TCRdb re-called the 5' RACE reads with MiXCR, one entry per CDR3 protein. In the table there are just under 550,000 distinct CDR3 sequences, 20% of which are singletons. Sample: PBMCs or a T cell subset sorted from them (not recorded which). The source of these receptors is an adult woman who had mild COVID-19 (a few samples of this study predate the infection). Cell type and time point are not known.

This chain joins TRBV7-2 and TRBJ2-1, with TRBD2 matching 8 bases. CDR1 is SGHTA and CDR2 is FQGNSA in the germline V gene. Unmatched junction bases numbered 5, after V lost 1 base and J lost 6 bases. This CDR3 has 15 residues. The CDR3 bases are TGTGCCAGCAGCTTAGTTGGGACTAGTTCCAATGAGCAGTTCTTC. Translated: CASSLVGTSSNEQFF.

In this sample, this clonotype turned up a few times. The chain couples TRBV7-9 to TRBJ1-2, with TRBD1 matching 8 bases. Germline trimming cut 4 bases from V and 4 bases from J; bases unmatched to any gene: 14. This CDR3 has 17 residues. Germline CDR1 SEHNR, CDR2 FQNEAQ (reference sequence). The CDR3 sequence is CASSSSWGTGSGYGYTF. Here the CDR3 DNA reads TGTGCCAGCAGCTCTAGCTGGGGGACAGGTTCCGGCTATGGCTACACCTTC.

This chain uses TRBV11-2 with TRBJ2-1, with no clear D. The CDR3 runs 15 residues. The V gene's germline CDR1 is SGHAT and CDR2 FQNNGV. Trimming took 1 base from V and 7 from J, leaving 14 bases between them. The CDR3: CASSLVPLSPNEQFF. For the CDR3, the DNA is TGTGCCAGCAGCTTAGTCCCCCTTAGCCCGAATGAGCAGTTCTTC.

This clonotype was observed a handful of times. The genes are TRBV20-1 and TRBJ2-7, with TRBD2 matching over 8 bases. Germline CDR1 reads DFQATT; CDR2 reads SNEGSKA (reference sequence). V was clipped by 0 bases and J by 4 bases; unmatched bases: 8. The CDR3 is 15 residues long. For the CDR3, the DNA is TGCAGTGCTAGAGATCCAGCGGGAGTAAGGTACGAGCAGTACTTC. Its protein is CSARDPAGVRYEQYF.

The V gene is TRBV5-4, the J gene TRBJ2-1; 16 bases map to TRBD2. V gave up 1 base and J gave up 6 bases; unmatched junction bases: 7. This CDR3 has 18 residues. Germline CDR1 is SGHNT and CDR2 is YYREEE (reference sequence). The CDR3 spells CASSLKGLAGGPVNEQFF. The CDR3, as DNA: TGTGCCAGCAGCTTGAAGGGACTAGCGGGAGGGCCGGTCAATGAGCAGTTCTTC.

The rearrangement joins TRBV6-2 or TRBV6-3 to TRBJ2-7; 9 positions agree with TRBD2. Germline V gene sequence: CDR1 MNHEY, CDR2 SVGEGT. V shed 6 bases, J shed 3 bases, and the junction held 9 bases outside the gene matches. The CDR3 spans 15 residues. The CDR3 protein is CASRRPGLALYEQYF. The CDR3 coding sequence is TGTGCCAGCAGGAGACCGGGACTAGCTCTCTACGAGCAGTACTTC.

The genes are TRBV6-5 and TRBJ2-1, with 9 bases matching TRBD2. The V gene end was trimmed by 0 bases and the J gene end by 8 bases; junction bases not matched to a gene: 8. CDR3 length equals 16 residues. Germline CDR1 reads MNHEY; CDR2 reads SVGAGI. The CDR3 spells CASSYSAGTSLDEQFF. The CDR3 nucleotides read TGTGCCAGCAGTTACTCGGCTGGGACTAGCTTAGATGAGCAGTTCTTC.

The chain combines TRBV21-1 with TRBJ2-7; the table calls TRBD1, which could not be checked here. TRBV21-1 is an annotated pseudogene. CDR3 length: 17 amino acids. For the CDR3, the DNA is TGTGCCAGCAGCAAAGCGTACAACGGGATGAAGAACCACGAGCAGTACTTC. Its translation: CASSKAYNGMKNHEQYF.

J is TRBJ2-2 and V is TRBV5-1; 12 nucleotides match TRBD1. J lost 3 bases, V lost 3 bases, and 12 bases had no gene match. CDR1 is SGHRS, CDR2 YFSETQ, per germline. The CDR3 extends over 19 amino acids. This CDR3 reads CASSSHVGQGAVDTGELFF. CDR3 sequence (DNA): TGCGCCAGCAGCTCCCATGTGGGACAGGGGGCAGTTGACACCGGGGAGCTGTTTTTT.

The chain's CDR3 is CASRTGRADTQYF. As DNA, the CDR3 is TGTGCCAGCAGGACAGGGAGGGCAGATACGCAGTATTTT. The chain is built from TRBV12-3 or TRBV12-4 and TRBJ2-3; D possibly uses TRBD1 or TRBD2 (7 bases each). V was clipped by 6 bases and J by 4 bases, with 11 bases between them. There are 13 residues in the CDR3.

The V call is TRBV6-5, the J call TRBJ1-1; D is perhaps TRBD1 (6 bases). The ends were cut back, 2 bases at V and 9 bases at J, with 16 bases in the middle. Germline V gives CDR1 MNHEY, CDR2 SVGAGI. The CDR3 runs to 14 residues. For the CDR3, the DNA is TGTGCCAGCAGTTACCTACAGGGTAATGGTAAAGCTTTCTTT. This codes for CASSYLQGNGKAFF.

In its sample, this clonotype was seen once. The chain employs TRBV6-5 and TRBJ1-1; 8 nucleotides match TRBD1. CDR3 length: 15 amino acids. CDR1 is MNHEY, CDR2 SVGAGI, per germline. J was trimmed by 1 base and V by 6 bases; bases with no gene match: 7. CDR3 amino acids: CASRAQDRANTEAFF. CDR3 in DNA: TGTGCCAGCAGGGCTCAGGACAGGGCGAACACTGAAGCTTTCTTT.

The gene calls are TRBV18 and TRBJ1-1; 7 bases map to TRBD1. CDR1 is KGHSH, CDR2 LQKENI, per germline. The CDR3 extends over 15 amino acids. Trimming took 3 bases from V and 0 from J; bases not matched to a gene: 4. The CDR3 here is CASSPGQSMNTEAFF. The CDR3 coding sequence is TGTGCCAGCTCACCGGGACAGAGCATGAACACTGAAGCTTTCTTT.

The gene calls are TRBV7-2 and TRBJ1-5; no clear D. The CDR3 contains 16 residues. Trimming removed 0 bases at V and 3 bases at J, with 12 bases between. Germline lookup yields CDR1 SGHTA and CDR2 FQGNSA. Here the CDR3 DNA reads TGTGCCAGCAGCTTAGCCGGAACAGATGTCAATCAGCCCCAGCATTTT. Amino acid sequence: CASSLAGTDVNQPQHF.

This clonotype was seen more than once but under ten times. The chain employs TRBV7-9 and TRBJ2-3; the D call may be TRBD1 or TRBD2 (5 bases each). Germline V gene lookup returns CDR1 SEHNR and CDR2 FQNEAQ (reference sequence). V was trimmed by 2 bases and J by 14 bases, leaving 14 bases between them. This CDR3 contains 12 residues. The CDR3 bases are TGTGCCAGCAGCTTACAGGGACCTGGTCCGTATTTT. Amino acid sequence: CASSLQGPGPYF. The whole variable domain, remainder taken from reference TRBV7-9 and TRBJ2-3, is DTGVSQNPRHKITKRGQNVTFRCDPISEHNRLYWYRQTLGQGPEFLTYFQNEAQLEKSRLLSDRFSAERPKGSFSTLEIQRTEQGDSAMYLCASSLQGPGPYFGPGTRLTVL.

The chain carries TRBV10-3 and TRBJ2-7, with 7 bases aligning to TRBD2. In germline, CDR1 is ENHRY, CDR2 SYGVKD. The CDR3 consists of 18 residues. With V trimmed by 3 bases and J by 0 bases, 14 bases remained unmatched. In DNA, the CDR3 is TGTGCCATCAGTGACGGGGTAAGGAGCGGGGAGATCTCCTACGAGCAGTACTTC. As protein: CAISDGVRSGEISYEQYF.

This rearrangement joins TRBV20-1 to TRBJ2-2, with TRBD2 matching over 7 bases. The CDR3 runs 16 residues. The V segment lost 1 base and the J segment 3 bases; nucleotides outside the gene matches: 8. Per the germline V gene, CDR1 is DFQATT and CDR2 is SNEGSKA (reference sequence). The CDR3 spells CSARAPVRGDTGELFF. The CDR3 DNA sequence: TGCAGTGCTAGAGCCCCTGTTCGGGGGGACACCGGGGAGCTGTTTTTT.

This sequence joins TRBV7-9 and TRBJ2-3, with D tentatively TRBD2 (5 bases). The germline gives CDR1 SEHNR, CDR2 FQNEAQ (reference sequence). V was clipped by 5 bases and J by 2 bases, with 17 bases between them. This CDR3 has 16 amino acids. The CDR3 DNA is TGTGCCAGCAGCCCTGGGCTAGCCCTCACCACAGATACGCAGTATTTT. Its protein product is CASSPGLALTTDTQYF.

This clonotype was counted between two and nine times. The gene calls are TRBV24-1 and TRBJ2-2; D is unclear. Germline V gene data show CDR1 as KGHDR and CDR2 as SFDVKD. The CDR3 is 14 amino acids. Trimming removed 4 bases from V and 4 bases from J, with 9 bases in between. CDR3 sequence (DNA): TGTGCCACCAGTGAAGGTCTTTTCACCGGGGAGCTGTTTTTT. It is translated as CATSEGLFTGELFF.

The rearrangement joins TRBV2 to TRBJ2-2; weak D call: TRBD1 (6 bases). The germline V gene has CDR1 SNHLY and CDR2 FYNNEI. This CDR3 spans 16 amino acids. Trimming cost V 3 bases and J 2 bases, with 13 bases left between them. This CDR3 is CASSDPQGINTGELFF. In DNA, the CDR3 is TGTGCCAGCAGTGATCCTCAGGGGATAAACACCGGGGAGCTGTTTTTT.